Listed below are T cell receptor beta chains from one sample, sequenced in a study of CD8+ T cells in alopecia areata. Sequencing used immunoSEQ multiplex PCR; TCRdb keeps in-frame clones, though not all of them. This table holds around 200,000 clones, around 50% found once. The sequencing used CD8+ T cells sorted from blood, collected at week 24, from a patient treated with tofacitinib. These receptor sequences come from a human donor with alopecia areata. Each CDR3 is given with its conserved first and last residue. A clone size is listed for some rows: how often the clone was seen (once, few, many), or a class if it is expanded.

CASSYSEGVGSGYTF,TRBV6-6,few,TRBJ1-2
CASGGGPNEQFF,TRBV27,NA,TRBJ2-1
CASSVGGGEPFYEQYF,TRBV7-6,few,TRBJ2-7
CASSVAGGSTDTQYF,TRBV5-1,NA,TRBJ2-3
CASNLAGGNNEQFF,TRBV28,few,TRBJ2-1
CASSVDGANYGYTF,TRBV9,NA,TRBJ1-2
CASSLLAGAPQETQYF,TRBV6-6,NA,TRBJ2-5
CASRISGGYREQYF,TRBV27,NA,TRBJ2-7
CASSGGANNSPLHF,TRBV7-9,NA,TRBJ1-6
CASSDQRQPQHF,TRBV5-1,NA,TRBJ1-5
CASSIGGNQPQHF,TRBV19,NA,TRBJ1-5
CASGLAPGGPQHF,TRBV12-5,NA,TRBJ1-5
CASSRSTGNQPQHF,TRBV13,few,TRBJ1-5
CASSMGQGTEAFF,TRBV5-1,NA,TRBJ1-1
CASRSAGDGNTGELFF,TRBV6-6,NA,TRBJ2-2
CASSQPGRFGEQYF,TRBV4-2,NA,TRBJ2-7
CASSPGLAGGPFPHNEQYF,TRBV27,NA,TRBJ2-7
CASSIDGEAFF,TRBV19,few,TRBJ1-1
CASSGWGETQYF,TRBV9,NA,TRBJ2-5
CASSLGSREERNGYTF,TRBV5-6,NA,TRBJ1-2
CSVELGLAETYEQYF,TRBV29-1,NA,TRBJ2-7
CASSEGPLNYEQYF,TRBV6-1,few,TRBJ2-7